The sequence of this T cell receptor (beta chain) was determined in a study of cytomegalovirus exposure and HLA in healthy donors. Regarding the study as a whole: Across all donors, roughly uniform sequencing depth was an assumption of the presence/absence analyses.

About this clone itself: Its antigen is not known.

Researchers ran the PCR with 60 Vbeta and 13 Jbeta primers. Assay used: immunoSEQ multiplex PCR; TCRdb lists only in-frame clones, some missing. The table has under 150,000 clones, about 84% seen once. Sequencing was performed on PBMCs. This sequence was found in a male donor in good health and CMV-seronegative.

This CDR3 reads CASTVTGAYGYTF. Written as DNA, the CDR3 is TGTGCCAGCACCGTGACAGGGGCCTATGGCTACACCTTC. This chain uses TRBV28 with TRBJ1-2, with TRBD1 identical over 8 bases. V lost 7 bases and J lost 4; bases outside the gene matches: 5. Germline values: CDR1 MDHEN, CDR2 SYDVKM. This CDR3 has 13 amino acids.